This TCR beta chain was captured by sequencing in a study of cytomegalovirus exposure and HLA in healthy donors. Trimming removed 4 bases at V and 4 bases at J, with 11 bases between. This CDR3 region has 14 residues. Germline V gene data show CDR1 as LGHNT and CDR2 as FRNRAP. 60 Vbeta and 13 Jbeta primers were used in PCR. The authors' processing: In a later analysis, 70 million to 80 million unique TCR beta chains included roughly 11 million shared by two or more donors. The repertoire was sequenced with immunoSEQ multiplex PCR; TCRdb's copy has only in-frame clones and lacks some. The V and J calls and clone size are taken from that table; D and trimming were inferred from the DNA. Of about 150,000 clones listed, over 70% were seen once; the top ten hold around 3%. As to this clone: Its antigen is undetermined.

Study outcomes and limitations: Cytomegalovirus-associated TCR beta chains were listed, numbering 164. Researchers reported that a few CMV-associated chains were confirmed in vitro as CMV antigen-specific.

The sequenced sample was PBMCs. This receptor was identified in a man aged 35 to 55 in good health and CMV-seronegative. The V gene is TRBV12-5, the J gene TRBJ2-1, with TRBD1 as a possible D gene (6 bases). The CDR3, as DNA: TGTGCTAGTGGTTCGGCCACAGGGTACAATGAGCAGTTCTTC. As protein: CASGSATGYNEQFF.